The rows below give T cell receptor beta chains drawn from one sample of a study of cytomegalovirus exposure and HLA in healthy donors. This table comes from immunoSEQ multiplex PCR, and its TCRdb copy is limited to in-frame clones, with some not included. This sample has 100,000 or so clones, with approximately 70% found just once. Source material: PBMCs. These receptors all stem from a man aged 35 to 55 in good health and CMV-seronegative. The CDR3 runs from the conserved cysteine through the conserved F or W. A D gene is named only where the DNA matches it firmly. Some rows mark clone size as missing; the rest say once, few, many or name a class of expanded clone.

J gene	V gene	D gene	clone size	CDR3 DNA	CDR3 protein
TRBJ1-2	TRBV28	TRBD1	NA	TGTGCCAGCAGTCGGACAGGAACCTATGGCTACACCTTC	CASSRTGTYGYTF
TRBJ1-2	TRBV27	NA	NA	TGTGCCAGTAGCCCCCACCCGAACTATGGCTACACCTTC	CASSPHPNYGYTF
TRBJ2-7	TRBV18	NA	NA	TGTGCCAGCTCACCACCGAGCCTTCTCGAGCAGTACTTC	CASSPPSLLEQYF
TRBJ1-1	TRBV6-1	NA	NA	TGTGCCGGGGGGGAAGGGGGATTACTGAACACTGAAGCTTTCTTT	CAGGEGGLLNTEAFF
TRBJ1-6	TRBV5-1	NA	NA	TGCGCCAGCAGAGAGGGGGCCTATAATTCACCCCTCCACTTT	CASREGAYNSPLHF
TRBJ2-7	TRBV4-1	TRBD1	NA	TGCGCCAGCAGCCTCTTAGTTGACAGGGTTTACGAGCAGTACTTC	CASSLLVDRVYEQYF
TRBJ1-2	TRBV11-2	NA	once	TGTGCCAGCAGCTTTTTAGCCTCGGGGAGGGAAGGCTACACCTTC	CASSFLASGREGYTF
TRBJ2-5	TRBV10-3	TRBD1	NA	TGTGCCATCGGGCAGGGGGTAGGAGAGACCCAGTACTTC	CAIGQGVGETQYF
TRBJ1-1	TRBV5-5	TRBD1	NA	TGTGCCAGCAGCCCGAGGACAGGGTCGGACACTGAAGCTTTCTTT	CASSPRTGSDTEAFF
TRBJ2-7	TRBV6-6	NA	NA	TGTGCCAGCAGTTACGATACGAACGGAGGGTACTTC	CASSYDTNGGYF
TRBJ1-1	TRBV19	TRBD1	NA	TGTGCCAGTAGTATGGGACAGACGAACACTGAAGCTTTCTTT	CASSMGQTNTEAFF
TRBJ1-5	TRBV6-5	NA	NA	TGTGCCAGCAGCCACGGGGGGGTCGGCAATCAGCCCCAGCATTTT	CASSHGGVGNQPQHF
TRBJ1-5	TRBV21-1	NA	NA	TGTGCCAGCACCAAAGGACAGGAATGGAGTCAGCCCCAGCATTTT	CASTKGQEWSQPQHF
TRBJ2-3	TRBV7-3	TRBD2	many	TGTGCCAGCAGCTCAGGACTAGCCACAGATACGCAGTATTTT	CASSSGLATDTQYF
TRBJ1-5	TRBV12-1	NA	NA	TGTGCCAGCAGCTTACAGGGGCGGCGACAGCCCCAGCATTTT	CASSLQGRRQPQHF
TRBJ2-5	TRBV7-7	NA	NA	TGTGCCAGCAGCTTTAATGGCGGAGAGACCCAGTACTTC	CASSFNGGETQYF
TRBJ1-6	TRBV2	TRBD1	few	TGTGCCAGCAGAGGACAGGGGATGAATTCACCCCTCCACTTT	CASRGQGMNSPLHF
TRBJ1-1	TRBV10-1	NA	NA	TGCGCCAGCAGTGTCCCGGGGAGGGATGGGCGGGCCACTGAAGCTTTCTTT	CASSVPGRDGRATEAFF
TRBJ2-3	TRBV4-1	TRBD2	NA	TGCGCCAGCAGCCAAGTTCTAGCGGGGGCCATACGCACAGATACGCAGTATTTT	CASSQVLAGAIRTDTQYF
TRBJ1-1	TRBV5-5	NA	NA	TGTGCCAGCAGCCACGGACAGCGTTATAACACTGAAGCTTTCTTT	CASSHGQRYNTEAFF
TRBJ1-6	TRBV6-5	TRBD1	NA	TGTGCCAGCAGTTACTCGTTGACAGGGCTTTCACCCCTCCACTTT	CASSYSLTGLSPLHF
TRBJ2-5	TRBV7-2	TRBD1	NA	TGTGCCAGCAGTCTGACAGGGATGGAGACCCAGTACTTC	CASSLTGMETQYF
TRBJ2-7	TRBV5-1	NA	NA	TGCGCCAGCAGCTTGGGTGGACAACCCTCCTACGAGCAGTACTTC	CASSLGGQPSYEQYF
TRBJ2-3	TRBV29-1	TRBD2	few	TGCAGCGTGGCCGGGACTAGCGGGGGGCCCATCCAAAGCACAGATACGCAGTATTTT	CSVAGTSGGPIQSTDTQYF
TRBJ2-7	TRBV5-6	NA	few	TGTGCCAGCAGCTGGACACAAGCCTACGAGCAGTACTTC	CASSWTQAYEQYF
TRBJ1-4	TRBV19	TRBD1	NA	TGTGCCAGTAGTACCATATCTCCGGGACAGGGAACTGAAAAACTGTTTTTT	CASSTISPGQGTEKLFF
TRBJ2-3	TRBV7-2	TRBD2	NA	TGTGCCAGCAGCCCCGGACTAGCGGGGGTGTGGGATACGCAGTATTTT	CASSPGLAGVWDTQYF
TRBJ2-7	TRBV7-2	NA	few	TGTGCCAGCCAACAGGGGGGGCACTCCTACGAGCAGTACTTC	CASQQGGHSYEQYF
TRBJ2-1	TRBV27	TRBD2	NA	TGTGCCAGCAAGGCCCTACTAGCGGGGGGTTCCGGTAATGAGCAGTTCTTC	CASKALLAGGSGNEQFF
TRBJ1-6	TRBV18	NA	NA	TGTGCCAGCTCGCTTCTTGGGCAAGATAATTCACCCCTCCACTTT	CASSLLGQDNSPLHF
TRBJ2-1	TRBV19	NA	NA	TGTGCCAGTAGCAATGAACAGGGTTACAATGAGCAGTTCTTC	CASSNEQGYNEQFF
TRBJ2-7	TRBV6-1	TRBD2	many	TGTGCCAGCAGCCGACTAGCGGGGGGAAGTGACGAGCAGTACTTC	CASSRLAGGSDEQYF
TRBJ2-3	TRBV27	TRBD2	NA	TGTGCCAGCAGTCCCCCTCGGGGTAGCGGGGGGTTCACAGATACGCAGTATTTT	CASSPPRGSGGFTDTQYF
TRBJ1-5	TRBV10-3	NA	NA	TGTGCCATCAGTGAGGATCAGAGCAATCAGCCCCAGCATTTT	CAISEDQSNQPQHF
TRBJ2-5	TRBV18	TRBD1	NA	TGTGCCAGCTCACCACCAGGGGGCGAGACCCAGTACTTC	CASSPPGGETQYF
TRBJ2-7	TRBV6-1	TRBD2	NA	TGTGCCAGCTCTAGCGGGGTCTCCTACGAGCAGTACTTC	CASSSGVSYEQYF
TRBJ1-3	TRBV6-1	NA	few	TGTGCCAGCAGTGAATTTACCGGGGGTCTGGCTGGAAACACCATATATTTT	CASSEFTGGLAGNTIYF
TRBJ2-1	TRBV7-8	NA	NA	TGTGCCAGCAGCTCCCGTCGTTTCGCGGCCAATGAGCAGTTCTTC	CASSSRRFAANEQFF
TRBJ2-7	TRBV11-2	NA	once	TGTGCCAGCAGCTTAGCGGGGGGCGCAGGTGGTGAGCAGTACTTC	CASSLAGGAGGEQYF
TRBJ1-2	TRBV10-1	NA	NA	TGCGCCAGCAGTGACAAAAACTATGGCTACACCTTC	CASSDKNYGYTF
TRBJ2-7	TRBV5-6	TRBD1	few	TGTGCCAGCAGCTTGGGAGGGGGCGACGAGCAGTACTTC	CASSLGGGDEQYF
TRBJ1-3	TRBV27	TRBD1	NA	TGTGCCAGCAGTACCGGGACAGGGTATGGAAACACCATATATTTT	CASSTGTGYGNTIYF
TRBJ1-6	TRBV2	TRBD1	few	TGTGCCAGCAGCACCCAGACAGGGAACGTTTCACCCCTCCACTTT	CASSTQTGNVSPLHF
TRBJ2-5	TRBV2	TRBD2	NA	TGTGCCAGCAGTGACCCTAGCGGGGGGGTGCTGACCCAGTACTTC	CASSDPSGGVLTQYF
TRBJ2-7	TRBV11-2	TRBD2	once	TGTGCCAGCAGGGGACTGGGGAGGGCCTACGAGCAGTACTTC	CASRGLGRAYEQYF
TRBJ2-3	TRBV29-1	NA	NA	TGCAGCGTTATTCAAGGGGGAGATACGCAGTATTTT	CSVIQGGDTQYF
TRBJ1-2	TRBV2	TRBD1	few	TGTGCCAGCAGTCGACAGGGGCGTACCCAATCCGGCTACACCTTC	CASSRQGRTQSGYTF
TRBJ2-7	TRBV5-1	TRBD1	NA	TGCGCCAGCAGATACCAAAAAGGACAGGGGGTTTCCTACGAGCAGTACTTC	CASRYQKGQGVSYEQYF
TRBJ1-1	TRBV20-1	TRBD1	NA	TGCAGTGCTAGAGATCAGGGGGGAGCTTTCTTT	CSARDQGGAFF
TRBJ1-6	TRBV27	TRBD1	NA	TGTGCCAGCAGGACAGGGGATAGGATAGATTCACCCCTCCACTTT	CASRTGDRIDSPLHF
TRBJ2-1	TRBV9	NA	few	TGTGCCAGCAGCGAAAGGGGCTCACCTGAAGTTGGCAATGAGCAGTTCTTC	CASSERGSPEVGNEQFF
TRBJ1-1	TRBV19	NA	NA	TGTGCCAGTAGTATAGATCCAACAGCTAACACTGAAGCTTTCTTT	CASSIDPTANTEAFF
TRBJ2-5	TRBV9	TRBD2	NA	TGTGCCAGCAGCGTAGTTAGCGGGGGGGAGACCCAGTACTTC	CASSVVSGGETQYF
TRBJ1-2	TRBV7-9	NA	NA	TGTGCCAGCAGCTTTAGTGGAGGGGAAGCTGGCTACACCTTC	CASSFSGGEAGYTF
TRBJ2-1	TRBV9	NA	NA	TGTGCCAGCAGCGTTGCAACCGAGTTGAGGCTGTTCTTC	CASSVATELRLFF